This is a list of T cell receptor beta chains from one sample in a study of shared clonotypes between healthy human individuals. Some clones are missing from TCRdb's copy, which holds only in-frame ones; the method was immunoSEQ multiplex PCR. The table has 950,000 to 1,100,000 clones, 75% seen once. The material sequenced was memory CD4+ T cells sorted from blood. The receptors were gathered from a man between 18 and 29 years old in good health. Both conserved end residues are part of each CDR3. The order of the fields is D gene, clone size, V gene, J gene, CDR3 protein, CDR3 DNA. The D gene is left open where the match is weak. Clone sizes are given selectively: once, few, many, or a class where the clone is expanded.

-	-	TRBV2	TRBJ1-1	CASSVDGRTEAFF	TGTGCCAGCAGTGTTGACGGACGAACTGAAGCTTTCTTT
-	-	TRBV7-8	TRBJ1-3	CASSPEAGRSGNTIYF	TGTGCCAGCAGCCCAGAGGCAGGCCGCTCTGGAAACACCATATATTTT
-	-	TRBV5-1	TRBJ2-7	CASSPTTGTFSYEQYF	TGCGCCAGCAGCCCCACAACAGGGACCTTCTCCTACGAGCAGTACTTC
TRBD2	-	TRBV28	TRBJ2-7	CASSLWGSSGRSSYEQYF	TGTGCCAGCAGTTTATGGGGGTCTAGCGGGAGAAGTAGTTACGAGCAGTACTTC
TRBD1	-	TRBV7-2	TRBJ2-1	CASAALGTVGNNEQFF	TGTGCCAGTGCCGCCTTGGGGACAGTGGGGAACAATGAGCAGTTCTTC
-	-	TRBV15	TRBJ2-2	CATSRGGPGELFF	TGTGCCACCAGCAGAGGCGGTCCCGGGGAGCTGTTTTTT
-	-	TRBV28	TRBJ2-7	CASRPAGSSYEQYF	TGTGCCAGCAGACCCGCGGGCAGCTCCTACGAGCAGTACTTC
-	-	TRBV6-1	TRBJ2-2	CASSEKLFF	TGTGCCAGCAGTGAAAAGCTGTTTTTT
-	-	TRBV5-1	TRBJ2-7	CASSLGGDSSEQYF	TGCGCCAGCAGCTTGGGAGGGGATTCCTCCGAGCAGTACTTC
-	few	TRBV30	TRBJ1-5	CAWSVEGNQPQHF	TGTGCCTGGAGTGTCGAAGGAAATCAGCCCCAGCATTTT
-	-	TRBV4-1	TRBJ2-6	CASSQVTSPSGANVLTF	TGCGCCAGCAGCCAAGTGACAAGTCCCTCTGGGGCCAACGTCCTGACTTTC
-	-	TRBV9	TRBJ2-2	CASSPGQNTGELFF	TGTGCCAGCAGCCCGGGACAGAACACCGGGGAGCTGTTTTTT
-	few	TRBV29-1	TRBJ1-2	CSVDRAGNYGYTF	TGCAGCGTTGACCGTGCGGGGAACTATGGCTACACCTTC
-	-	TRBV27	TRBJ1-4	CASSLLGATNEKLFF	TGTGCCAGCAGTTTGTTGGGCGCAACTAATGAAAAACTGTTTTTT
-	-	TRBV30	TRBJ1-5	CAWRREGGNQPQHF	TGTGCCTGGAGAAGAGAGGGGGGGAATCAGCCCCAGCATTTT
TRBD1	-	TRBV5-4	TRBJ2-7	CASSRTGGGSYEQYF	TGTGCCAGCAGTCGGACAGGGGGAGGCTCCTACGAGCAGTACTTC
TRBD2	-	TRBV19	TRBJ2-7	CASRVAGNSYEQYF	TGTGCCAGCCGGGTAGCGGGGAACTCCTACGAGCAGTACTTC
TRBD1	-	TRBV5-8	TRBJ2-2	CASSSRTGLSGGRELFF	TGTGCCAGCAGCTCCCGGACAGGACTTTCGGGCGGCCGGGAGCTGTTTTTT
-	-	TRBV11-2	TRBJ1-5	CASSLVGDQPQHF	TGTGCCAGCAGCTTAGTAGGAGATCAGCCCCAGCATTTT
TRBD1	-	TRBV5-1	TRBJ1-2	CASSDRGGVYGYTF	TGCGCCAGCAGCGACAGGGGAGGGGTTTATGGCTACACCTTC
-	few	TRBV15	TRBJ2-3	CATSRGISTDTQYF	TGTGCCACCAGCAGGGGGATTAGCACAGATACGCAGTATTTT
-	-	TRBV7-8	TRBJ1-5	CASSLFNQPQHF	TGTGCCAGCAGCTTATTTAATCAGCCCCAGCATTTT
TRBD2	-	TRBV27	TRBJ2-7	CASKGIAGFYEQYF	TGTGCCAGCAAGGGAATAGCGGGATTTTACGAGCAGTACTTC
-	-	TRBV30	TRBJ1-2	CAWSSRYENYGYTF	TGTGCCTGGTCCAGCAGGTACGAAAACTATGGCTACACCTTC
TRBD2	-	TRBV10-1	TRBJ2-7	CASPKLAGVTYEQYF	TGCGCCAGCCCTAAACTAGCGGGGGTGACCTACGAGCAGTACTTC
TRBD1	-	TRBV5-1	TRBJ2-7	CASSLEGASYEQYF	TGCGCCAGCAGCTTGGAGGGGGCCTCCTACGAGCAGTACTTC
TRBD2	-	TRBV11-3	TRBJ2-1	CASSLDFGTSGLNEQFF	TGTGCCAGCAGCTTAGATTTCGGTACTAGCGGCCTTAATGAGCAGTTCTTC
-	many	TRBV5-1	TRBJ1-1	CASSLVVSQGGEAFF	TGCGCCAGCAGCTTGGTCGTGTCGCAGGGCGGTGAAGCTTTCTTT
TRBD2	-	TRBV11-2	TRBJ2-7	CASSFRDWGGEQYF	TGTGCCAGCAGCTTCCGGGACTGGGGAGGGGAGCAGTACTTC
-	few	TRBV9	TRBJ2-2	CASSAITSSGTGELFF	TGTGCCAGCAGCGCAATTACTAGCTCGGGCACCGGGGAGCTGTTTTTT
TRBD1	few	TRBV11-2	TRBJ1-6	CASSLGRGRSPLHF	TGTGCCAGCAGCTTAGGCAGGGGGCGCTCACCCCTCCACTTT
TRBD1	-	TRBV19	TRBJ2-5	CASSGQGAETQYF	TGTGCCAGTAGTGGACAGGGTGCGGAGACCCAGTACTTC
TRBD2	few	TRBV2	TRBJ2-2	CASSESGGGTGELFF	TGTGCCAGCAGTGAGTCTGGCGGGGGCACCGGGGAGCTGTTTTTT
TRBD2	-	TRBV2	TRBJ2-2	CASSSRGGAGELFF	TGTGCCAGCAGTTCCCGGGGGGGAGCCGGGGAGCTGTTTTTT
TRBD2	once	TRBV5-1	TRBJ2-5	CASSLRLAQETQYF	TGCGCCAGCAGCTTACGACTAGCCCAAGAGACCCAGTACTTC
TRBD2	-	TRBV29-1	TRBJ2-7	CSAGGQYF	TGCAGCGCGGGGGGTCAGTACTTC
TRBD2	-	TRBV30	TRBJ2-3	CAWSVGTSGDPGDTQYF	TGTGCCTGGAGTGTGGGGACTAGCGGGGACCCGGGAGATACGCAGTATTTT
TRBD2	few	TRBV7-8	TRBJ2-1	CASRYASGGFNEQFF	TGTGCCAGCAGGTATGCTAGCGGAGGGTTCAATGAGCAGTTCTTC
-	-	TRBV19	TRBJ2-2	CASRPLGGELFF	TGTGCCAGTAGACCACTCGGCGGGGAGCTGTTTTTT
-	-	TRBV7-2	TRBJ2-5	CASSRGRVAFRETQYF	TGTGCCAGCAGCCGGGGTCGCGTCGCCTTTAGAGAGACCCAGTACTTC
-	-	TRBV7-2	TRBJ1-5	CASSSQGDQPQHF	TGTGCCAGCAGCTCCCAGGGCGATCAGCCCCAGCATTTT
-	-	TRBV10-3	TRBJ1-5	CAISESAGAGNQPQHF	TGTGCCATCAGTGAGTCGGCGGGGGCAGGTAATCAGCCCCAGCATTTT
-	-	TRBV19	TRBJ1-2	CASSKFLYGYTF	TGTGCCAGTAGTAAATTTTTGTATGGCTACACCTTC
-	-	TRBV6-1	TRBJ1-1	CASSPANTEAFF	TGTGCCAGCAGTCCCGCGAACACTGAAGCTTTCTTT